This is a list of T cell receptor beta chains from one sample in a study of blood T cell repertoires in COVID-19. Data came from immunoSEQ multiplex PCR; TCRdb stores just in-frame clones and leaves some out. The sample lists about 250,000 clones; around 91% were seen once. The sample consisted of peripheral blood. These TCRs come from a woman aged 55-69 years with COVID-19, enrolled during active disease. CDR3s include the opening cysteine and the closing phenylalanine or tryptophan. A D gene is named only where the DNA matches it firmly. The size field is filled for only some rows; it gives once, few, many or a size class.

-	TRBV9	-	TRBJ1-6	TGTGCCAGCAGCGCCCTAACAGGGTTTGATTCACCCCTCCACTTT	CASSALTGFDSPLHF
TRBD1	TRBV27	-	TRBJ1-2	TGTGCCAGCAGTTCACCGGGGACAGGGCGTGGAAACTATGGCTACACCTTC	CASSSPGTGRGNYGYTF
TRBD1	TRBV5-1	-	TRBJ1-2	TGCGCCAGCAGCCCGCCGGACAGGGCCAACTATGGCTACACCTTC	CASSPPDRANYGYTF
TRBD1	TRBV3-1/TRBV3-2	-	TRBJ1-6	TGTGCCAGCAGCCAAGCCGGGACAGGAAATAATTCACCCCTCCACTTT	CASSQAGTGNNSPLHF
-	TRBV4-3	-	TRBJ1-1	TGCGCCAGCAGCCTCCGCGGGGGGACTGAAGCTTTCTTT	CASSLRGGTEAFF
-	TRBV4-3	-	TRBJ1-2	TGCGCCAGCAGCCAAGCCCATGCGACAGAATACTATGGCTACACCTTC	CASSQAHATEYYGYTF
-	TRBV7-9	-	TRBJ1-2	TGTGCCAGCAGCTTAGCTCGGGAGGGCTACACCTTC	CASSLAREGYTF
TRBD1	TRBV5-4	-	TRBJ1-2	TGTGCCAGCAGTAATCAGGGGGCAGGCGGCTACACCTTC	CASSNQGAGGYTF
TRBD1	TRBV5-1	-	TRBJ1-2	TGCGCCAGCAGCTCGGGACAGACCAACTATGGCTACACCTTC	CASSSGQTNYGYTF
-	TRBV3-1/TRBV3-2	-	TRBJ1-6	TGTGCCAGCAGCCCCTACTCACAGTATAATTCACCCCTCCACTTT	CASSPYSQYNSPLHF
TRBD2	TRBV11-3	-	TRBJ2-3	TGTGCCAGCAGCTTAAAGTTCGTCCCTAGCGGGGCGGCCACAGATACGCAGTATTTT	CASSLKFVPSGAATDTQYF
TRBD1	TRBV9	-	TRBJ1-6	TGTGCCAGCAGCGTAGTCGGACAGGGATTAAGCCCCCTCCACTTT	CASSVVGQGLSPLHF
TRBD1	TRBV5-1	once	TRBJ1-1	TGCGCCAGTTCGACAGGGTTTGACACTGAAGCTTTCTTT	CASSTGFDTEAFF
TRBD1	TRBV7-9	-	TRBJ1-4	TGTGCCAGCACGGAACCGACAGGGGGCGGTGAAAAACTGTTTTTT	CASTEPTGGGEKLFF
-	TRBV20-1	-	TRBJ2-1	TGCAGTGCTAGAATAGACAGGCAGCAGTTCTTC	CSARIDRQQFF
-	TRBV19	-	TRBJ2-3	TGTGCCAGTAAACGGCAGGGGAGTACCGGAGATACGCAGTATTTT	CASKRQGSTGDTQYF
-	TRBV11-2	-	TRBJ2-1	TGTGCCAGCAGAACCCTGGAGGGACGCCTATCCTACAATGAGCAGTTCTTC	CASRTLEGRLSYNEQFF
-	TRBV5-1	-	TRBJ2-7	TGCGCCAGCAGCTTTGACAGCCACGAGCAGTACTTC	CASSFDSHEQYF
-	TRBV6-5	-	TRBJ1-4	TGTGCCAGCAGTTACTTGGGGCAGCCCAATGAAAAACTGTTTTTT	CASSYLGQPNEKLFF
TRBD2	TRBV14	-	TRBJ2-5	TGTGCCAGCAGCCGACCGGCCGGGACTAGCGGGGGGCGGTTGGAGACCCAGTACTTC	CASSRPAGTSGGRLETQYF
TRBD1	TRBV12-3/TRBV12-4	-	TRBJ1-1	TGTGCCAGCAGTTGGGACAGTAAAGCTTTCTTT	CASSWDSKAFF
TRBD2	TRBV9	once	TRBJ2-1	TGTGCCAGCAGCGTAGGGACTAGCGGGGGCTCCTACAATGAGCAGTTCTTC	CASSVGTSGGSYNEQFF
-	TRBV19	-	TRBJ1-2	TGTGCCAGTAGTATAGGATGGGGCGGCTACACCTTC	CASSIGWGGYTF
TRBD1	TRBV29-1	-	TRBJ2-7	TGCAGCGTTGACACGACAGGGTCCTCCTACGAGCAGTACTTC	CSVDTTGSSYEQYF
-	TRBV15	once	TRBJ1-2	TGTGCCACCAGCGGTAACCTGAGGGGGACGGGCTACACCTTC	CATSGNLRGTGYTF
TRBD1	TRBV6-5	-	TRBJ1-6	TGTGCCAGCAGCCCCGGACAGGGGGAATCACCCCTCCACTTT	CASSPGQGESPLHF
-	TRBV5-1	-	TRBJ1-5	TGCGCCAGCAGCCTGGGGCATGGGCCCCAGCATTTT	CASSLGHGPQHF
TRBD1	TRBV7-2	-	TRBJ1-6	TGTGCCAGCAGCTTAGCGCCTCAGGGGGTCATCTATAATTCACCCCTCCACTTT	CASSLAPQGVIYNSPLHF
-	TRBV27	-	TRBJ1-5	TGTGCCAGCGCCCTCGAGGCTAGCAATCAGCCCCAGCATTTT	CASALEASNQPQHF
-	TRBV15	-	TRBJ2-2	TGTGCCACCAGCAGAGGTATAGGGACAACCGGGGAGCTGTTTTTT	CATSRGIGTTGELFF
-	TRBV6-6	-	TRBJ1-2	TGTGCCAGCACCTACAGGGATCTAAACTATGGCTACACCTTC	CASTYRDLNYGYTF
-	TRBV7-8	-	TRBJ2-1	TGTGCCAGCAGCTTTGACGGGAGCTCCTACAATGAGCAGTTCTTC	CASSFDGSSYNEQFF
TRBD1	TRBV7-9	-	TRBJ2-3	TGTGCCAGCAGCTCTAGTGGGACAGCTACAGATACGCAGTATTTT	CASSSSGTATDTQYF
-	TRBV9	-	TRBJ2-2	TGTGCCAGCAGCGTAGGGGACTACACCGGGGAGCTGTTTTTT	CASSVGDYTGELFF
-	TRBV6-1	-	TRBJ1-5	TGTGCCAGCAGTGACAACGCCGGTTTTAATCAGCCCCAGCATTTT	CASSDNAGFNQPQHF
TRBD2	TRBV7-9	-	TRBJ2-1	TGTGCCAGCAGCTTAGCGCTAAGCGGGGGCCTGGTCTCCTACAATGAGCAGTTCTTC	CASSLALSGGLVSYNEQFF
-	TRBV28	-	TRBJ1-2	TGTGCCAGCAGTCGACGGGGGGGCTACACCTTC	CASSRRGGYTF
-	TRBV30	-	TRBJ1-1	TGTGCCTGGAGTGTACTAGGATGGGGGGACACTGAAGCTTTCTTT	CAWSVLGWGDTEAFF
-	TRBV6-6	-	TRBJ1-6	TGTGCCAGCAGTCCACCTCCGTTCCTGACGGGGTATTCACCCCTCCACTTT	CASSPPPFLTGYSPLHF
-	TRBV9	-	TRBJ1-1	TGTGCCAGCAGCTCCAGGCCGGGACATCTGAACACTGAAGCTTTCTTT	CASSSRPGHLNTEAFF
-	TRBV20-1	-	TRBJ1-2	TGCAGTGCAAACGTGGCCTATGGCTACACCTTC	CSANVAYGYTF
-	TRBV4-1	-	TRBJ1-5	TGCGCCAGCAGCCAAGATCGCGAGAGGCCCCAGCATTTT	CASSQDRERPQHF
TRBD1	TRBV19	-	TRBJ1-5	TGTGCCAGTAGTATTTGGGCAGGGGGCCACAATCAGCCCCAGCATTTT	CASSIWAGGHNQPQHF
TRBD1	TRBV6-7	few	TRBJ2-7	TGTGCCAGCAGAGTGAGGGACAGGGGGTACGAGCAGTACTTC	CASRVRDRGYEQYF